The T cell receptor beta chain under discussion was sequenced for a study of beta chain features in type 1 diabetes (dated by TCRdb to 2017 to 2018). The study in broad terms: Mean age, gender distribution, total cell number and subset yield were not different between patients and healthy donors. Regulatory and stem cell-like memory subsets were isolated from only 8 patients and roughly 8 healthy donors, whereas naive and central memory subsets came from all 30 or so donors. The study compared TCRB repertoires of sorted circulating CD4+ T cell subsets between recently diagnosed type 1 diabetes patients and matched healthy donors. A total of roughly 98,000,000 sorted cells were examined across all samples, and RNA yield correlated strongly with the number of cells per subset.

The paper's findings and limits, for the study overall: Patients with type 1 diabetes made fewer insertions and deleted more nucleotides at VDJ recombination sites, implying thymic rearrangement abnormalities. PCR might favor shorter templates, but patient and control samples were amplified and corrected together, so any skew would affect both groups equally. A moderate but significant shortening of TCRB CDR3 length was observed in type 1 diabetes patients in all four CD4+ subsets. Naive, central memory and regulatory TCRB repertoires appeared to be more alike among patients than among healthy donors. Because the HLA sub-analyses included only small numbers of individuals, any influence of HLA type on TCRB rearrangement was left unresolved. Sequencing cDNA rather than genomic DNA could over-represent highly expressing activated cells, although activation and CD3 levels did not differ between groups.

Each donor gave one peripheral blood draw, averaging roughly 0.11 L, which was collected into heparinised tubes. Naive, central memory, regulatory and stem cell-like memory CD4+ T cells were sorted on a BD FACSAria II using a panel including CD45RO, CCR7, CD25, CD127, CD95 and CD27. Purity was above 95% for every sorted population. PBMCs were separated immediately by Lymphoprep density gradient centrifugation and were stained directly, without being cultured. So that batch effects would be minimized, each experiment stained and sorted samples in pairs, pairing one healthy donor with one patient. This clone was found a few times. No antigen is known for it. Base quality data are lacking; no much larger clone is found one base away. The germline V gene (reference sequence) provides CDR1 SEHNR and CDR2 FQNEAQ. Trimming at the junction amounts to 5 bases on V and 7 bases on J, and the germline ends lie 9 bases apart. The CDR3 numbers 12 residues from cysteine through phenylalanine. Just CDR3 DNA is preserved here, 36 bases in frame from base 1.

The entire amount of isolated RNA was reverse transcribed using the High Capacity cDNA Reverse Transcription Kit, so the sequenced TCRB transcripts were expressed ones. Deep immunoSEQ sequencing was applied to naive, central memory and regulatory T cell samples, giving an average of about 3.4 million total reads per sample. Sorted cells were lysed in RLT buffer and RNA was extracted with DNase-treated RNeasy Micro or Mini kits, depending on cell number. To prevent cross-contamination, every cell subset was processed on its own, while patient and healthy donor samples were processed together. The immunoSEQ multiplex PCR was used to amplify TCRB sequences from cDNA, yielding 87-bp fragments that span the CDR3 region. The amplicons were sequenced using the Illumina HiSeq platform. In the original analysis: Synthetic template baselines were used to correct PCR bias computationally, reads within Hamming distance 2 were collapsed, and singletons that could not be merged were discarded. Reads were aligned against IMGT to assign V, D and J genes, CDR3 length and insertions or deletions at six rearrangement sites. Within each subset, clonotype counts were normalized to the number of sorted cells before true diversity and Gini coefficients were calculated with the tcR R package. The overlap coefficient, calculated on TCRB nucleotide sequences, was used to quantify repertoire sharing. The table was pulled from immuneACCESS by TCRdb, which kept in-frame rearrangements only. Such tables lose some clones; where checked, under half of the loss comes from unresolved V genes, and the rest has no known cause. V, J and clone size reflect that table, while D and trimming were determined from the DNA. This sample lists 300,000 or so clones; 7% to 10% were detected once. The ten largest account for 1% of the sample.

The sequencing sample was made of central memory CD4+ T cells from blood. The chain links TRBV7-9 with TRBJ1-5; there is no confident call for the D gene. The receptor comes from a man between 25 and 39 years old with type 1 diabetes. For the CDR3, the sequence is CASSLHSQPQHF. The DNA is TGTGCCAGCAGCCTGCATTCCCAGCCCCAGCATTTT.